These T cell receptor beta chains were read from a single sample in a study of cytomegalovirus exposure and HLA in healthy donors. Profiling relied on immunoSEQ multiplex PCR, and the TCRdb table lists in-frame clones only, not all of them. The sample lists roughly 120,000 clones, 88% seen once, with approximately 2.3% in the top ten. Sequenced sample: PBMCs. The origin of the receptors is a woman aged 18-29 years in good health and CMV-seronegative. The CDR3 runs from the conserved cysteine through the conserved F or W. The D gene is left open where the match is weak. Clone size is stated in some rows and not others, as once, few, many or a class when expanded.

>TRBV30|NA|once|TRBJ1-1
CAWSVSLNTEAFF
TGTGCCTGGAGCGTAAGCCTGAACACTGAAGCTTTCTTT
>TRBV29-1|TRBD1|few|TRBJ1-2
CSVEGQGGGYTF
TGCAGCGTGGAGGGACAGGGAGGTGGCTACACCTTC
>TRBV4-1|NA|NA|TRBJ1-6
CASSQEPQGSGWLLHF
TGCGCCAGCAGCCAAGAGCCACAGGGATCTGGGTGGCTCCTCCACTTT
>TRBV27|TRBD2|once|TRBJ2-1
CASSHLAGEQFF
TGTGCCAGCAGCCATCTAGCGGGAGAGCAGTTCTTC
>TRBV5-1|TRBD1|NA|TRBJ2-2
CASSLGTGPFPNTGELFF
TGCGCCAGCAGCCTAGGGACAGGCCCCTTCCCGAACACCGGGGAGCTGTTTTTT
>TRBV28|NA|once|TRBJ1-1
CASLVSHATEAFF
TGTGCCAGCCTTGTGTCACACGCCACTGAAGCTTTCTTT
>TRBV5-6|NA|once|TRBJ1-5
CASSLGPRQTNQPQHF
TGTGCCAGCAGCTTAGGGCCCAGACAGACCAATCAGCCCCAGCATTTT
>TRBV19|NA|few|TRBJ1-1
CASSIVKNTEAFF
TGTGCCAGTAGTATAGTAAAGAACACTGAAGCTTTCTTT
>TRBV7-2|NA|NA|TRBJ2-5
CASSLVAGNQETQYF
TGTGCCAGCAGCTTAGTTGCAGGGAACCAAGAGACCCAGTACTTC
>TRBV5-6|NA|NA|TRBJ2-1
CASSLDRPRQEFF
TGTGCCAGCAGCTTGGACAGGCCCCGTCAGGAGTTCTTC
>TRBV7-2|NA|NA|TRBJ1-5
CASSLATGTNQPQHF
TGTGCCAGCAGCTTAGCGACGGGAACCAATCAGCCCCAGCATTTT
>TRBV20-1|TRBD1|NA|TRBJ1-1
CSVPGAGGAFF
TGCAGTGTTCCAGGGGCAGGGGGAGCTTTCTTT
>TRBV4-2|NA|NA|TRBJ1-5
CASSQGLYSNQPQHF
TGTGCCAGCAGCCAGGGACTGTATAGCAATCAGCCCCAGCATTTT
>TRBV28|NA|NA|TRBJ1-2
CASTQGGSGYTF
TGTGCCAGCACCCAAGGCGGGAGCGGCTACACCTTC
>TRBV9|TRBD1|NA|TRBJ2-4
CASGGQGSIQYF
TGTGCCAGCGGGGGACAGGGGAGCATTCAGTACTTC
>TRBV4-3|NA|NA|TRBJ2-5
CASSQEWHPETQYF
TGCGCCAGCAGCCAAGAGTGGCATCCTGAGACCCAGTACTTC
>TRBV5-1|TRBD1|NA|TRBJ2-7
CASSLWATQTGGYEQYF
TGCGCCAGCAGCTTGTGGGCTACTCAGACAGGGGGCTACGAGCAGTACTTC
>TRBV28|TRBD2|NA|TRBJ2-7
CASSLAASGLYEQYF
TGTGCCAGCAGTTTGGCAGCTAGCGGTCTCTACGAGCAGTACTTC
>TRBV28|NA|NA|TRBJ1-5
CASSTTSGQPQHF
TGTGCCAGCAGTACCACGTCGGGGCAGCCCCAGCATTTT
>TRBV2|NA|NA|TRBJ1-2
CASSRSPFQGDGGYTF
TGTGCCAGCAGCAGGAGTCCCTTCCAAGGGGATGGGGGCTACACCTTC